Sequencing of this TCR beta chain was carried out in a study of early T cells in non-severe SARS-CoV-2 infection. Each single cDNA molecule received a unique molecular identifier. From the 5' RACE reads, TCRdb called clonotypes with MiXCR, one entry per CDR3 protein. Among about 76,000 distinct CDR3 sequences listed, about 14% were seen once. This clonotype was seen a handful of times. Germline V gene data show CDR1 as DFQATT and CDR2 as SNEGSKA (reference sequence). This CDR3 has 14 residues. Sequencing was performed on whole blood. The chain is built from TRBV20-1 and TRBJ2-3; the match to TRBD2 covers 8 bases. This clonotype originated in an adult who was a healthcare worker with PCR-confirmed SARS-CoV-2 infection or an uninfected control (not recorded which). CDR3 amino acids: CRITGGPSTDTQYF. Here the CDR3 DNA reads TGCAGGATAACGGGAGGGCCGTCTACGGATACGCAGTATTTT.